This TCR beta chain was captured in a study of T cell changes during pregnancy in multiple sclerosis. Per the germline V gene, CDR1 is LNHNV and CDR2 is YYDKDF (reference sequence). The CDR3 spans 15 residues. The germline V and J ends were trimmed by 3 bases and 2 bases, with 14 bases remaining between them. The protocol was immunoSEQ multiplex PCR, while the TCRdb copy is restricted to in-frame clones and leaves out a portion. The table includes 75,000 to 85,000 clones, 90% to 95% detected once. This clonotype was obtained from a female donor with multiple sclerosis, enrolled in a pregnancy study. The specimen was peripheral blood, collected in the second trimester of pregnancy. The gene calls are TRBV15 and TRBJ2-7, with a tentative D call TRBD1 (6 bases). CDR3 residues: CATSSRTALTYEQYF. The CDR3 DNA sequence: TGTGCCACCAGCAGCAGGACAGCGCTAACCTACGAGCAGTACTTC.